Given below is one T cell receptor beta chain in context. Its specificity is not known. These data belong to a study of T cell responses to AZD1222 COVID-19 vaccine. Study observations and caveats: Compared with day 0, the breadth and depth of the Spike-specific TCR repertoire rose significantly after two doses of AZD1222. Only six AZD1222 recipients tested seropositive at baseline. Reportedly, nearly half the spike-specific TCRs target unmutated variant regions.

Trimming pared 1 base from V and 6 bases from J, leaving 10 bases between. The CDR3 length is 13 residues. Germline V gives CDR1 SGHAT, CDR2 FQNNGV. The protocol was immunoSEQ multiplex PCR, while the TCRdb copy is restricted to in-frame clones and leaves out a portion. Of 150,000 or so clones detected, almost 90% appear once; the ten largest clones hold 5.5%. Specimen: peripheral blood, collected on day 0 of AZD1222 vaccination. The receptor was isolated from an adult in good health. The gene calls are TRBV11-2 and TRBJ2-7; no reliable D call. The CDR3 coding sequence is TGTGCCAGCAGCTTAGGGGATTGGAGCGAGCAGTACTTC. It translates to CASSLGDWSEQYF. Filled out from reference TRBV11-2 and TRBJ2-7, the complete variable domain reads EAGVAQSPRYKIIEKRQSVAFWCNPISGHATLYWYQQILGQGPKLLIQFQNNGVVDDSQLPKDRFSAERLKGVDSTLKIQPAKLEDSAVYLCASSLGDWSEQYFGPGTRLTVT.